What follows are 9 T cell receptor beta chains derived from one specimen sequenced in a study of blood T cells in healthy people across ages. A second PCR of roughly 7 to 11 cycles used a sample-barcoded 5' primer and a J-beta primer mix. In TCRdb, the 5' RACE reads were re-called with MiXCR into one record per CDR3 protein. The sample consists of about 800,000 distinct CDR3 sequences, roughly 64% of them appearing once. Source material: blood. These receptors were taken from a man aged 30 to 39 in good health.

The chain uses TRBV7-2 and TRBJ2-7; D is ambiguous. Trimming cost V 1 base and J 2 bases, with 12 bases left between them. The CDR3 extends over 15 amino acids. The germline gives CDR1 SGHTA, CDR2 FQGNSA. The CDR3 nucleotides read TGTGCCAGCAGCTTAGTAACTAATCCTACCTACGAGCAGTACTTC. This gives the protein CASSLVTNPTYEQYF.

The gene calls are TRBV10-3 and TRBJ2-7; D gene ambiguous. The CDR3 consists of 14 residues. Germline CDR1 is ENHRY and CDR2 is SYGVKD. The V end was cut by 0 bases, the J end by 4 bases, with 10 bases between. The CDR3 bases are TGTGCCATCAGTGAGTCTGGCAGCATATACGAGCAGTACTTC. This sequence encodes CAISESGSIYEQYF.

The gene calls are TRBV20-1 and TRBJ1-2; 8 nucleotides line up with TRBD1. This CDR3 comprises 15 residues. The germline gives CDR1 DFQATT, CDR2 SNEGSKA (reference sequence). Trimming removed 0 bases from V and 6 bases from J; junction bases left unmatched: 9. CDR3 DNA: TGCAGTGCTAGAGACCACCGGCAGGGGGCGGATGGCTACACCTTC. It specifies CSARDHRQGADGYTF.

The chain's CDR3 is CSAGGQGYEQFF. CDR3 sequence (DNA): TGCAGTGCCGGGGGCCAGGGATATGAGCAGTTCTTC. V and J are TRBV20-1 and TRBJ2-1; D possibly matches TRBD1 or TRBD2 (6 bases each). The CDR3 extends over 12 amino acids. Trimming pared 6 bases from V and 8 bases from J, leaving 14 bases between. Looked up from germline, CDR1 is DFQATT and CDR2 is SNEGSKA (reference sequence).

CDR3 DNA sequence: TGTGCCAGCAGCTTAGACGACAGAAGATATGGCTACACCTTC. It is translated as CASSLDDRRYGYTF. The V call is TRBV7-9, the J call TRBJ1-2; D may be TRBD1 (5 bases). Between the trimmed V and J ends, which lost 1 base and 5 bases, there was a span of 11 bases. The CDR3 sequence is 14 residues long. CDR1 is SEHNR, CDR2 FQNEAQ, per germline (reference sequence).

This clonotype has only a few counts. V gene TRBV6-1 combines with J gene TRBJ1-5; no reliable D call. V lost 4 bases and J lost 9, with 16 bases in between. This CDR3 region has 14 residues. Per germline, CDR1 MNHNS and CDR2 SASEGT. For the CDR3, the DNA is TGTGCCAGCAGTGCTCGACCGGGGAACCGGCCCCAGCATTTT. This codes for CASSARPGNRPQHF.

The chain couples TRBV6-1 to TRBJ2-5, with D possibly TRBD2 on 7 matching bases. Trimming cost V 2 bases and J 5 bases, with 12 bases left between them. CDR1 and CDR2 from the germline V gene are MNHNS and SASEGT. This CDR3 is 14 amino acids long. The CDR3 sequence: CASSESRGGETQYF. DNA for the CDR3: TGTGCCAGCAGTGAATCTAGGGGGGGTGAGACCCAGTACTTC.

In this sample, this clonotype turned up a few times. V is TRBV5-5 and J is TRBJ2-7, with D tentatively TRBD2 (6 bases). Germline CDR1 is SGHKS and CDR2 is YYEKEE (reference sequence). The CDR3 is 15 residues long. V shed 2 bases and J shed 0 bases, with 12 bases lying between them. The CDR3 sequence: CASSLTPSVSYEQYF. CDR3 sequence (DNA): TGTGCCAGCAGCTTAACCCCTAGCGTCTCCTACGAGCAGTACTTC.

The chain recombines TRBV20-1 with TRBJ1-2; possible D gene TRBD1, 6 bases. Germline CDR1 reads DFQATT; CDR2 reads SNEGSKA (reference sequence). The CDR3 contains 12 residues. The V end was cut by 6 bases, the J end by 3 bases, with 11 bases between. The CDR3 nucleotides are TGCAGTGCGGAGGCAGGGGACTATGGCTACACCTTC. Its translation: CSAEAGDYGYTF.